The rows below give T cell receptor beta chains drawn from one sample of a study of cytomegalovirus exposure and HLA in healthy donors. The assay was immunoSEQ multiplex PCR, and TCRdb's table has in-frame clones only and misses some. This table has hundreds of thousands of clones, around 78% appearing once. The sequencing input was PBMCs. These receptors came from a woman in her late teens or twenties in good health and CMV-seronegative. Both conserved end residues are part of each CDR3.

j_call v_call cdr3_aa
TRBJ2-5 TRBV5-1 CASRRKGSGETQYF
TRBJ1-4 TRBV4-1 CASSPRAGSNEKLFF
TRBJ2-7 TRBV2 CASSDLDGGFYEQYF
TRBJ2-1 TRBV4-1 CASSPGEGGAYNEQFF
TRBJ1-1 TRBV18 CASSLRNGANEAFF
TRBJ1-1 TRBV6-5 CASTMAPMNTEAFF
TRBJ2-5 TRBV5-1 CASSRASGETQYF
TRBJ1-3 TRBV28 CATREERAGNTIYF
TRBJ1-2 TRBV7-8 CASSPPQGNYGYTF
TRBJ1-5 TRBV19 CASSYTGGYSNQPQHF
TRBJ2-1 TRBV6-5 CASSYGVPLNEQFF
TRBJ1-5 TRBV2 CASSLEQSNQPQHF
TRBJ2-7 TRBV6-1 CGTGQGTDEQYF
TRBJ2-3 TRBV9 CASSVEGSGSTDTQYF
TRBJ2-5 TRBV15 CATSRDRLETQYF
TRBJ1-4 TRBV27 CASSLVPVGAKLFF
TRBJ1-1 TRBV5-6 CASSFDRFEAFF
TRBJ1-5 TRBV30 CAWSVGGNQPQHF
TRBJ2-1 TRBV5-1 CASSLPASGRAGQFF
TRBJ1-1 TRBV2 CASSVRALMNTEAFF
TRBJ1-3 TRBV11-2 CASSPGLDGTIYF
TRBJ2-2 TRBV6-1 CASIVQDFTGELFF
TRBJ2-7 TRBV6-5 CASSYDPTRIAHEQYF
TRBJ1-2 TRBV5-1 CASSFGDTDLYGYTF
TRBJ2-5 TRBV2 CASQGWETQYF
TRBJ1-5 TRBV7-9 CASSLLGSNQPQHF
TRBJ1-1 TRBV2 CASSLTAQNTEAFF
TRBJ2-2 TRBV7-2 CASSLRRARNTGELFF
TRBJ2-1 TRBV20-1 CSASPLNEQFF
TRBJ2-2 TRBV5-1 CASSLGPAGVSGELFF
TRBJ1-5 TRBV2 CASSRQGYQPQHF
TRBJ2-1 TRBV2 CASSEATGGRNEQFF
TRBJ2-6 TRBV18 CASSPPRIGGANVLTF
TRBJ2-2 TRBV30 CAGDRGSSANTGELFF
TRBJ2-2 TRBV11-3 CASSSSWGQGNGELFF
TRBJ2-3 TRBV25-1 CATLGISTDTQYF
TRBJ1-2 TRBV5-1 CASSLAGYGYTF
TRBJ2-6 TRBV5-1 CASSPARAGANVLTF
TRBJ1-3 TRBV6-1 CATGRGLGNTIYF
TRBJ2-2 TRBV2 CASSERRIGELFF